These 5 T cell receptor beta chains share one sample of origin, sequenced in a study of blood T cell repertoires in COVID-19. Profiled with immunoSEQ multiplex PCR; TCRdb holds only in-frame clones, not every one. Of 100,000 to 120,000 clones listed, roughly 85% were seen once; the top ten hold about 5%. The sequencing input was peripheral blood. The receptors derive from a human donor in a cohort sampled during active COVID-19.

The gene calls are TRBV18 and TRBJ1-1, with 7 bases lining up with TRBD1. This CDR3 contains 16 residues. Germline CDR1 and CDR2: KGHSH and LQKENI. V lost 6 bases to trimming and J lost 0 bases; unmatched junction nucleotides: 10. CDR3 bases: TGTGCCAGCTCCCAAGACAGGGCTGTTGTGAACACTGAAGCTTTCTTT. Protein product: CASSQDRAVVNTEAFF.

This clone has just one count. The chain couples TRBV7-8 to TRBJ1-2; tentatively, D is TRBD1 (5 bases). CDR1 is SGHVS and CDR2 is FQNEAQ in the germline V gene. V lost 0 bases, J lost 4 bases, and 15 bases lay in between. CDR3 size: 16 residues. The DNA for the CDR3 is TGTGCCAGCAGCTTAGCCCAGGGTATGGTGCGCTATGGCTACACCTTC. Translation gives CASSLAQGMVRYGYTF.

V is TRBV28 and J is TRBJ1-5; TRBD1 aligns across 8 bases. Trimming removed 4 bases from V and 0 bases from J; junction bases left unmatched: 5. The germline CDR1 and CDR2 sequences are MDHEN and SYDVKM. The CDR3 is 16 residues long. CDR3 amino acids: CASSWDRLNSNQPQHF. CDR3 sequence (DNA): TGTGCCAGCAGTTGGGACAGGCTGAATAGCAATCAGCCCCAGCATTTT.

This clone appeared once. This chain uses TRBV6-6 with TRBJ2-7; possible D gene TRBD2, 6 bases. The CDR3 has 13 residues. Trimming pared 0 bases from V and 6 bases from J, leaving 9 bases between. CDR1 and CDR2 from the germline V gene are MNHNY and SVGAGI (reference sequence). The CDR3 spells CASSYSREAEQYF. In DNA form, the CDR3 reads TGTGCCAGCAGTTACTCAAGGGAGGCCGAGCAGTACTTC.

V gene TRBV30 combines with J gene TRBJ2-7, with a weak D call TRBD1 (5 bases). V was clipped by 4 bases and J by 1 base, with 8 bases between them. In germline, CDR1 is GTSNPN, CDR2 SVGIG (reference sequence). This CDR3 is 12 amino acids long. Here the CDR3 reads CAWNQGSYEQYF. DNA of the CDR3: TGTGCCTGGAACCAGGGTTCCTACGAGCAGTACTTC.